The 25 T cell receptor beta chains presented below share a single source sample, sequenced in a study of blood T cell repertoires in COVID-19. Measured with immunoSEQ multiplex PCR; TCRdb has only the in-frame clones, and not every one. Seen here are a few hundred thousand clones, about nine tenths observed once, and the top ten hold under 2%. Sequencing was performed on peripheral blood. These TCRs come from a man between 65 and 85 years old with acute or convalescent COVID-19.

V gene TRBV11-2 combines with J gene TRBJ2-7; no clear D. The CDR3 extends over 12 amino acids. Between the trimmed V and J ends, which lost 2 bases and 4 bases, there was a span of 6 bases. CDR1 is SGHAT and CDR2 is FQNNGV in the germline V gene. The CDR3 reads CASSLSVYEQYF. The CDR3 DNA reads TGTGCCAGCAGCTTAAGCGTATACGAGCAGTACTTC. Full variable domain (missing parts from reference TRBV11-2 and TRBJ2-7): EAGVAQSPRYKIIEKRQSVAFWCNPISGHATLYWYQQILGQGPKLLIQFQNNGVVDDSQLPKDRFSAERLKGVDSTLKIQPAKLEDSAVYLCASSLSVYEQYFGPGTRLTVT.

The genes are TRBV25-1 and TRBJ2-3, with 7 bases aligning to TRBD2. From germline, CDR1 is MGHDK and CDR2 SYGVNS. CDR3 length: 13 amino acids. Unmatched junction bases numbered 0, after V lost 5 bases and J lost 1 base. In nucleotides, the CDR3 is TGTGCCAGCAGTCGGGAGGGCACAGATACGCAGTATTTT. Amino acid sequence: CASSREGTDTQYF.

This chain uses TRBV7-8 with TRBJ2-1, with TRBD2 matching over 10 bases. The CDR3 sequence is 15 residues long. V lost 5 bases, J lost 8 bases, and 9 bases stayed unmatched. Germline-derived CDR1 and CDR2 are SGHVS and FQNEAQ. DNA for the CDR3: TGTGCCAGCAGCCGAGGACTAGCGGTAAAAGATGAGCAGTTCTTC. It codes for CASSRGLAVKDEQFF. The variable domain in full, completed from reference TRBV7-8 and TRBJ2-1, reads GAGVSQSPRYKVAKRGQDVALRCDPISGHVSLFWYQQALGQGPEFLTYFQNEAQLDKSGLPSDRFFAERPEGSVSTLKIQRTQQEDSAVYLCASSRGLAVKDEQFFGPGTRLTVL.

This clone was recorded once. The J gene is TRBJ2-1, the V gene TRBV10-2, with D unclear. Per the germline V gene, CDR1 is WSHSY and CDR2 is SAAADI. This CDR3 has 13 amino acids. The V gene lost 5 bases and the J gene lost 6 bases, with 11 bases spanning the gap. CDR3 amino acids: CASSMTGPNEQFF. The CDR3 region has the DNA TGCGCCAGCAGTATGACGGGTCCCAATGAGCAGTTCTTC.

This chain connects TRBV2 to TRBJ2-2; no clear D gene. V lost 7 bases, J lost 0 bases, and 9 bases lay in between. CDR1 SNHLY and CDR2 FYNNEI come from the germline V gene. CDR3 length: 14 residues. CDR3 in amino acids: CASTDVANTGELFF. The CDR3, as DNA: TGTGCCAGCACTGACGTCGCGAACACCGGGGAGCTGTTTTTT.

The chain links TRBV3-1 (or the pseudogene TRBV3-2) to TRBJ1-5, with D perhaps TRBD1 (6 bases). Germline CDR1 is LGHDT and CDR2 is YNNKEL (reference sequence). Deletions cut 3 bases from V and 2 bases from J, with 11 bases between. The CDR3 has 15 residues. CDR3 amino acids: CASSQGATGNQPQHF. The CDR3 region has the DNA TGTGCCAGCAGCCAGGGGGCAACAGGCAATCAGCCCCAGCATTTT.

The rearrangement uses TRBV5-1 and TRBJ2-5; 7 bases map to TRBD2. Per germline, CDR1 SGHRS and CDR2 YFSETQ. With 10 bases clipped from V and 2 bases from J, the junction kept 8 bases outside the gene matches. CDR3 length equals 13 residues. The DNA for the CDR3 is TGCGCCCGCCCCGGGAGGTGGCAAGAGACCCAGTACTTC. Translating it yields CARPGRWQETQYF.

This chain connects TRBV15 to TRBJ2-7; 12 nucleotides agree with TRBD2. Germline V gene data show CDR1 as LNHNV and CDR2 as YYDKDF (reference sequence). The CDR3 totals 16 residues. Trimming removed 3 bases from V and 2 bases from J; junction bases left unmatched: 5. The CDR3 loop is CATSRGTSGPPYEQYF. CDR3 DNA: TGTGCCACCAGCAGGGGGACTAGCGGGCCCCCCTACGAGCAGTACTTC.

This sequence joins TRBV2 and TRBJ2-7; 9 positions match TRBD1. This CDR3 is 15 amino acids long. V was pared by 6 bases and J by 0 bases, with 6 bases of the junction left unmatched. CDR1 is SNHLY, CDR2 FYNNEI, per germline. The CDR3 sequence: CASRDTGGASYEQYF. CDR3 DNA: TGTGCCAGCAGGGACACAGGGGGCGCCTCCTACGAGCAGTACTTC.

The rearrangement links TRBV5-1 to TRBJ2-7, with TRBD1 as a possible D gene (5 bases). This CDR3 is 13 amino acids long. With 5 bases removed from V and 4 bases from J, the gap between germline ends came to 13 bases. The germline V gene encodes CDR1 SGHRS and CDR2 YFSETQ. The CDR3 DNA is TGCGCCAGCAGTAGTCTGCAGGGATACGAGCAGTACTTC. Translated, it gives CASSSLQGYEQYF. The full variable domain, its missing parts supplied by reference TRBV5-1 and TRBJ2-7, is KAGVTQTPRYLIKTRGQQVTLSCSPISGHRSVSWYQQTPGQGLQFLFEYFSETQRNKGNFPGRFSGRQFSNSRSEMNVSTLELGDSALYLCASSSLQGYEQYFGPGTRLTVT.

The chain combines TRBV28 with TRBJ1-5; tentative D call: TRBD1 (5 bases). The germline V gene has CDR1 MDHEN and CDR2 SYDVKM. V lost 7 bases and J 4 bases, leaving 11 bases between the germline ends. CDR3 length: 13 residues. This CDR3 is CASTRDPNQPQHF. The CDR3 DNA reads TGTGCCAGCACGCGGGACCCTAATCAGCCCCAGCATTTT.

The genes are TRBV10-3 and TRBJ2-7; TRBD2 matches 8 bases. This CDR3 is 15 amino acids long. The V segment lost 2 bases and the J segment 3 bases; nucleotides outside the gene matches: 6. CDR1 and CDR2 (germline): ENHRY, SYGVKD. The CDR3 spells CAISEVSGGYYEQYF. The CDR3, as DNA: TGTGCCATCAGTGAGGTCAGCGGGGGCTACTACGAGCAGTACTTC.

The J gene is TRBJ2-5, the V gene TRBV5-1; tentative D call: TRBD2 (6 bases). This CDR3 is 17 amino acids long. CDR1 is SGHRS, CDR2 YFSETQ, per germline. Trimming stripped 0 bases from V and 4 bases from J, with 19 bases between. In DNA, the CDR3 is TGCGCCAGCAGCTTGGTTGGGAGGTCACCTGGGGGAGAGACCCAGTACTTC. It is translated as CASSLVGRSPGGETQYF.

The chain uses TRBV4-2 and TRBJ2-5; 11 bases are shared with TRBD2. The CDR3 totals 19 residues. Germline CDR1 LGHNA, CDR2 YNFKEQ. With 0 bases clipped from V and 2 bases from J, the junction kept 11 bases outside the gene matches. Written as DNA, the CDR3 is TGTGCCAGCAGCCAAGATTCCCCTCGACTAGCGGGATCTCAAGAGACCCAGTACTTC. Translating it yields CASSQDSPRLAGSQETQYF.

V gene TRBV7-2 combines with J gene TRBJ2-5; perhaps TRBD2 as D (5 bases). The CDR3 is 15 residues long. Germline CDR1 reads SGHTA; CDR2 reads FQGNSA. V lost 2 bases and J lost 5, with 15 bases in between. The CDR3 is CASSLFVARGETQYF. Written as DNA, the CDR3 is TGTGCCAGCAGCTTATTCGTCGCGAGAGGGGAGACCCAGTACTTC.

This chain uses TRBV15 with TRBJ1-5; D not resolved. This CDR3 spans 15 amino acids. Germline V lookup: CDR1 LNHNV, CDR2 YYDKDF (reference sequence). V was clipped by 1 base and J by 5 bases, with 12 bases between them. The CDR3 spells CATSRAIGGYQPQHF. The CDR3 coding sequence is TGTGCCACCAGCAGAGCGATTGGAGGGTATCAGCCCCAGCATTTT.

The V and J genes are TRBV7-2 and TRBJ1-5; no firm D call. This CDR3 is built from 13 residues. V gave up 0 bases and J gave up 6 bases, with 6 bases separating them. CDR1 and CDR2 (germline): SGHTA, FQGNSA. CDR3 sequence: CASSLAHSQPQHF. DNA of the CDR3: TGTGCCAGCAGCTTAGCCCACAGTCAGCCCCAGCATTTT. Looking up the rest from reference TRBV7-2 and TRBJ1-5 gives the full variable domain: GAGVSQSPSNKVTEKGKDVELRCDPISGHTALYWYRQSLGQGLEFLIYFQGNSAPDKSGLPSDRFSAERTGGSVSTLTIQRTQQEDSAVYLCASSLAHSQPQHFGDGTRLSIL.

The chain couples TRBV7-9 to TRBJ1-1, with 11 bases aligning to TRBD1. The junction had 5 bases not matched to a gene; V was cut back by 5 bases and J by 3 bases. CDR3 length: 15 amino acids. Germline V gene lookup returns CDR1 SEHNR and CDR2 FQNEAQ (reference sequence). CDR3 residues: CASSPRTGGYTEAFF. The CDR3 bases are TGTGCCAGCAGCCCACGGACAGGGGGCTACACTGAAGCTTTCTTT. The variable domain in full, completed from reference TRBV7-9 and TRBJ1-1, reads DTGVSQNPRHKITKRGQNVTFRCDPISEHNRLYWYRQTLGQGPEFLTYFQNEAQLEKSRLLSDRFSAERPKGSFSTLEIQRTEQGDSAMYLCASSPRTGGYTEAFFGQGTRLTVV.

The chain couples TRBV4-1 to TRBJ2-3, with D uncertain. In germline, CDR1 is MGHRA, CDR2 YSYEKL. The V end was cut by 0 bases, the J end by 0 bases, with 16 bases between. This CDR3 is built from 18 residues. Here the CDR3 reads CASSQDPAGYTSTDTQYF. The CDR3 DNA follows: TGCGCCAGCAGCCAAGATCCCGCAGGATACACTAGCACAGATACGCAGTATTTT.

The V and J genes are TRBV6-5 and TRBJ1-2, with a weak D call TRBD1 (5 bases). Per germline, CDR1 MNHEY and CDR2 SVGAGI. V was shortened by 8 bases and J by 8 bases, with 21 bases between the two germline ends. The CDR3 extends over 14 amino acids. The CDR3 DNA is TGTGCCAGCGCACCCGGGGGGTGGGAGGGCGGCTACACCTTC. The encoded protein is CASAPGGWEGGYTF.

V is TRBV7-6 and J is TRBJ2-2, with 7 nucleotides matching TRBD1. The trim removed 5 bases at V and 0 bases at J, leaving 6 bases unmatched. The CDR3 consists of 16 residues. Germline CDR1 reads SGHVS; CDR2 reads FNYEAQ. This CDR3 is CASSLKQGTNTGELFF. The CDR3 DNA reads TGTGCCAGCAGCCTTAAACAGGGGACGAACACCGGGGAGCTGTTTTTT.

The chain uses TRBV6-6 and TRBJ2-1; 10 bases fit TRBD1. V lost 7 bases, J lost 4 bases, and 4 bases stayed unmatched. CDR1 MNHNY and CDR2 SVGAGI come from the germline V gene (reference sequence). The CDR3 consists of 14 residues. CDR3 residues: CASNPGQGYNEQFF. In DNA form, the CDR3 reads TGTGCCAGCAATCCGGGACAGGGGTACAATGAGCAGTTCTTC.

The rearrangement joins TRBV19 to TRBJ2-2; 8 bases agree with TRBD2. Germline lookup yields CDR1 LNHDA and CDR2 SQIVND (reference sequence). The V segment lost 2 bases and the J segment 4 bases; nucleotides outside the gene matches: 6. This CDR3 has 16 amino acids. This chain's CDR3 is CASSIQAGGRTGELFF. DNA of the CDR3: TGTGCCAGTAGTATACAGGCGGGAGGTCGCACCGGGGAGCTGTTTTTT.

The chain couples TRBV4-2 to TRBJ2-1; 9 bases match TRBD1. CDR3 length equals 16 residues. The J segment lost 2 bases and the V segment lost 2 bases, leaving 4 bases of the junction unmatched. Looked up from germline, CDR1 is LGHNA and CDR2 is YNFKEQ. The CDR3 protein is CASSQSGQGAYNEQFF. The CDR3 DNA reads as TGTGCCAGCAGCCAATCGGGACAGGGAGCCTACAATGAGCAGTTCTTC.

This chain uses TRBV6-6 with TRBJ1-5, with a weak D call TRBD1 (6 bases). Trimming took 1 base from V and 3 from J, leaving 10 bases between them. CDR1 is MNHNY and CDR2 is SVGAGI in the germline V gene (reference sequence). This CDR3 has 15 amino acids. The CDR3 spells CASSYYGQPNQPQHF. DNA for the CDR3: TGTGCCAGCAGTTACTATGGACAGCCCAATCAGCCCCAGCATTTT.